The TCR beta chain described here comes from a study of T cells in Graves' hyperthyroidism and ophthalmopathy. Whole-study results and caveats: Blood also carried most thyroid clonotypes expanded above 0.001.

RNA transcripts yielded amplified TCR beta CDR3 regions. First-round RT-PCR targeting the TCR CDR3 was performed with the HTBI primer set. TCRdb re-called the multiplex PCR reads with MiXCR, one entry per CDR3 protein. The table records around 600,000 distinct CDR3 sequences, 15% to 18% of them present only once. No progression to ophthalmopathy during 18 months of follow-up defined stable disease. Newly diagnosed hyperthyroidism, duration under 2 months, in patients aged 18 to 65. This clonotype showed up many times. What it binds is not known. This clonotype was sampled from a woman aged 25 to 39 with Graves' hyperthyroidism. The sequenced sample consisted of blood.

CDR3 bases: TGTGCCAGCAGCTCCAACAGGACAGGGAGCAATCAGCCCCAGCATTTT. This sequence encodes CASSSNRTGSNQPQHF. V is TRBV11-2 and J is TRBJ1-5; 8 nucleotides match TRBD1. The CDR3 has 16 residues. Per the germline V gene, CDR1 is SGHAT and CDR2 is FQNNGV. Trimming cost V 4 bases and J 1 base; bases outside gene matches: 6.